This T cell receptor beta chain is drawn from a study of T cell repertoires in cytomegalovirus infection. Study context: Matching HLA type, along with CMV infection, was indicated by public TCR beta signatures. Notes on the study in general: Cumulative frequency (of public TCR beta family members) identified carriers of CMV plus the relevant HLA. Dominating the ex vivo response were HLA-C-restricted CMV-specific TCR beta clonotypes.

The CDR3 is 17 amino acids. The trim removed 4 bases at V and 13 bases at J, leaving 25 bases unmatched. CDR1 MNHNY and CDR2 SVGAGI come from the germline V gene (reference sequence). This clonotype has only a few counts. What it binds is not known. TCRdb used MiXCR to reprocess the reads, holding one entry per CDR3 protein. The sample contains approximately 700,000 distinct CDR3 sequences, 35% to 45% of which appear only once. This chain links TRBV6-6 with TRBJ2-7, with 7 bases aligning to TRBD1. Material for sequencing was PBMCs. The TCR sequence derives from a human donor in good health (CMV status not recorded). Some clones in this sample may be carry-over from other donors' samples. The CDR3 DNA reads TGTGCCAGCAGTTCCACTCCCTCCGACAGGGTCGGCGGACTGTATTACTTC. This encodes CASSSTPSDRVGGLYYF.